One sample yielded the 4 T cell receptor beta chains listed below, sequenced in a study of T cell responses to AZD1222 COVID-19 vaccine. Assay used: immunoSEQ multiplex PCR; TCRdb lists only in-frame clones, some missing. The data hold roughly 160,000 clones, with roughly 94% observed a single time. The material was peripheral blood, obtained on day 0 of AZD1222 vaccination. These receptors were taken from an adult in good health.

The chain recombines TRBV2 with TRBJ1-5, with D possibly matching TRBD1 (6 bases). The CDR3 has 16 amino acids. Germline CDR1 and CDR2: SNHLY and FYNNEI. The germline V and J ends were trimmed by 1 base and 3 bases, with 13 bases remaining between them. The CDR3 region has the DNA TGTGCCAGCAGTGAAGACAGGGCCATCCCCAATCAGCCCCAGCATTTT. Translated: CASSEDRAIPNQPQHF.

The J gene is TRBJ1-2, the V gene TRBV28; no definite D call. Germline loops: CDR1 MDHEN, CDR2 SYDVKM. This CDR3 is 16 amino acids long. V lost 1 base and J lost 3, with 15 bases in between. The CDR3 DNA is TGTGCCAGCAGTTTATCAACCCGGGATGTGGACTATGGCTACACCTTC. Protein product: CASSLSTRDVDYGYTF.

In DNA, the CDR3 is TGTGCCAGCAGTGCAGGGGGCGGGAACACTGAAGCTTTCTTT. It codes for CASSAGGGNTEAFF. The rearrangement links TRBV28 to TRBJ1-1; 8 bases map to TRBD1. This CDR3 comprises 14 residues. The junction had 3 bases not matched to a gene; V was cut back by 5 bases and J by 1 base. The V gene's germline CDR1 is MDHEN and CDR2 SYDVKM.

The V gene is TRBV18, the J gene TRBJ1-5; 11 bases agree with TRBD1. Germline-derived CDR1 and CDR2 are KGHSH and LQKENI. The CDR3 covers 14 residues. The ends lost 6 bases at V and 6 bases at J; junction bases unmatched: 4. The CDR3 is CASSPGQGGQPQHF. The CDR3 DNA sequence: TGTGCCAGCTCCCCGGGACAGGGGGGTCAGCCCCAGCATTTT. The whole variable domain, remainder taken from reference TRBV18 and TRBJ1-5, is NAGVMQNPRHLVRRRGQEARLRCSPMKGHSHVYWYRQLPEEGLKFMVYLQKENIIDESGMPKERFSAEFPKEGPSILRIQQVVRGDSAAYFCASSPGQGGQPQHFGDGTRLSIL.